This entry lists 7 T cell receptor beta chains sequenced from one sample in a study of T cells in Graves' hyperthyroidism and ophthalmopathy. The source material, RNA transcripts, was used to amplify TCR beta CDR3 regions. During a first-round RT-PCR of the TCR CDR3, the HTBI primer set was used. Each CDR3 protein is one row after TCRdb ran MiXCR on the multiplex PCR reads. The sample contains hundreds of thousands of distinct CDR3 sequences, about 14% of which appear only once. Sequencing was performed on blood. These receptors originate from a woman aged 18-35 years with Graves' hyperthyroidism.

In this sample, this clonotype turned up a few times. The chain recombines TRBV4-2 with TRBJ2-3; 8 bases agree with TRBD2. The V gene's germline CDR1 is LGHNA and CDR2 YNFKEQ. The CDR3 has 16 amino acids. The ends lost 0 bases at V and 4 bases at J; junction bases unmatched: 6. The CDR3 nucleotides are TGTGCCAGCAGCCAAGATGCGGGAGGCGGGGCAGATACGCAGTATTTT. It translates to CASSQDAGGGADTQYF.

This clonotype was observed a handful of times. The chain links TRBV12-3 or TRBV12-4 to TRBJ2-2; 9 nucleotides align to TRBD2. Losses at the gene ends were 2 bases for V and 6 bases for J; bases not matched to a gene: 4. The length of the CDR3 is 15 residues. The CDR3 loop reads CASSLRREGPGELFF. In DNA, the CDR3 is TGTGCCAGCAGTTTAAGGCGGGAGGGCCCCGGGGAGCTGTTTTTT.

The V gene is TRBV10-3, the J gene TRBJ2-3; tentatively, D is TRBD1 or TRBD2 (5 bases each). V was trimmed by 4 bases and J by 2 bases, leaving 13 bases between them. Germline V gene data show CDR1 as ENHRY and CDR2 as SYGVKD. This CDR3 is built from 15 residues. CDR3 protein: CAISGGVADTDTQYF. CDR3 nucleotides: TGTGCCATCAGTGGAGGGGTAGCAGACACAGATACGCAGTATTTT.

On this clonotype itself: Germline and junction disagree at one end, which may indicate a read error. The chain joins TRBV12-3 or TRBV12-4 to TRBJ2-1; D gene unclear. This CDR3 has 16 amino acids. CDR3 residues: CASSSAQATSNNEQFF. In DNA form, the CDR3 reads TGTGCCAGCAGTTCGGCCCAAGCTACCTCCAACAATGAGCAGTTCTTC.

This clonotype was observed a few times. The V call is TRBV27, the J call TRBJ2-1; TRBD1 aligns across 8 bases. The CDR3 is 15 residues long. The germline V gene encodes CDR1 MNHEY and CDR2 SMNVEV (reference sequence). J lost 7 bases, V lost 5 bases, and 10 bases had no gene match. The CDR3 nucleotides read TGTGCCAGCAGTCTGGGACAGGCCTTGGCAAATGAGCAGTTCTTC. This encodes CASSLGQALANEQFF.

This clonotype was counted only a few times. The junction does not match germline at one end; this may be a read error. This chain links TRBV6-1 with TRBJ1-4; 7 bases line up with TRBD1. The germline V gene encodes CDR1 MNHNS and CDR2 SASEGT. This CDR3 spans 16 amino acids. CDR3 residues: CASSVRGTVSDERLFF. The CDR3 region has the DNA TGTGCCAGCAGTGTGAGGGGGACAGTAAGTGATGAAAGACTGTTTTTT.

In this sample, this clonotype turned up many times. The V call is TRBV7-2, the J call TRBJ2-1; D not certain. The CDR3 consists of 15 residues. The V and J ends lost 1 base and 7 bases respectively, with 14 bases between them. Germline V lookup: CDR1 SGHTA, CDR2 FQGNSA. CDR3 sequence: CASSLVGLPVNEQFF. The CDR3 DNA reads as TGTGCCAGCAGCTTAGTCGGCCTACCGGTTAATGAGCAGTTCTTC.